This passage covers 2 T cell receptor beta chains from one sample sequenced in a study of T cell repertoires in cytomegalovirus infection. TCRdb reprocessed the reads with MiXCR, giving one entry per CDR3 protein. Here the sample spans approximately 250,000 distinct CDR3 sequences, 12% being singletons. The specimen sequenced was PBMCs. The receptors stem from a human donor in good health (CMV status not recorded). Some clones in this sample may be carry-over from other donors' samples.

This clonotype was counted only a few times. This chain uses TRBV7-9 with TRBJ1-6; the D gene is possibly TRBD1 (6 bases). CDR1 SEHNR and CDR2 FQNEAQ come from the germline V gene (reference sequence). Trimming cost V 4 bases and J 6 bases, with 13 bases left between them. The CDR3 is made up of 15 amino acids. CDR3 sequence reads: CASSSRDKLNSPLHF. The CDR3 DNA sequence: TGTGCCAGCAGCTCTAGGGACAAACTTAATTCACCCCTCCACTTT.

In this sample, this clonotype turned up many times. The chain uses TRBV7-6 and TRBJ2-7; 9 nucleotides line up with TRBD2. The trim removed 1 base at V and 7 bases at J, leaving 8 bases unmatched. This CDR3 has 15 residues. The germline CDR1 and CDR2 sequences are SGHVS and FNYEAQ. DNA for the CDR3: TGTGCCAGCAGCTTAGGGGCTAGCGGGGTCTTAGAGCAGTACTTC. Translating gives CASSLGASGVLEQYF. Filled out from reference TRBV7-6 and TRBJ2-7, the complete variable domain reads GAGVSQSPRYKVTKRGQDVALRCDPISGHVSLYWYRQALGQGPEFLTYFNYEAQQDKSGLPNDRFSAERPEGSISTLTIQRTEQRDSAMYRCASSLGASGVLEQYFGPGTRLTVT.